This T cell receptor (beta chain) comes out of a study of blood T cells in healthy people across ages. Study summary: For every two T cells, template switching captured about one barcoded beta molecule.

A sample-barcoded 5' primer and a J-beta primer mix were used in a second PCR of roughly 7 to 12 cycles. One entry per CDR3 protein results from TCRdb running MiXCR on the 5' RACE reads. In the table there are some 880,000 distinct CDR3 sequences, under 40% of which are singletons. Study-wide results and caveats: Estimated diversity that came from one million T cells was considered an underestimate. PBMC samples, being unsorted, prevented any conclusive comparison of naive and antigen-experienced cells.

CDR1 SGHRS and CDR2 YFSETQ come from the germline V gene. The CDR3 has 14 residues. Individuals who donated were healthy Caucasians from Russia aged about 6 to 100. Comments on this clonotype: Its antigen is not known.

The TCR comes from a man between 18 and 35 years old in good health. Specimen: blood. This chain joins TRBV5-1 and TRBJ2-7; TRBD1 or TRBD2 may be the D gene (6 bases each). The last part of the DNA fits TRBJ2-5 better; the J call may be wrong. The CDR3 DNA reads TGCGCCAGCAGCTCGGTAGGGGGGCAGGAGACCCAGTACTTC. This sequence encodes CASSSVGGQETQYF.